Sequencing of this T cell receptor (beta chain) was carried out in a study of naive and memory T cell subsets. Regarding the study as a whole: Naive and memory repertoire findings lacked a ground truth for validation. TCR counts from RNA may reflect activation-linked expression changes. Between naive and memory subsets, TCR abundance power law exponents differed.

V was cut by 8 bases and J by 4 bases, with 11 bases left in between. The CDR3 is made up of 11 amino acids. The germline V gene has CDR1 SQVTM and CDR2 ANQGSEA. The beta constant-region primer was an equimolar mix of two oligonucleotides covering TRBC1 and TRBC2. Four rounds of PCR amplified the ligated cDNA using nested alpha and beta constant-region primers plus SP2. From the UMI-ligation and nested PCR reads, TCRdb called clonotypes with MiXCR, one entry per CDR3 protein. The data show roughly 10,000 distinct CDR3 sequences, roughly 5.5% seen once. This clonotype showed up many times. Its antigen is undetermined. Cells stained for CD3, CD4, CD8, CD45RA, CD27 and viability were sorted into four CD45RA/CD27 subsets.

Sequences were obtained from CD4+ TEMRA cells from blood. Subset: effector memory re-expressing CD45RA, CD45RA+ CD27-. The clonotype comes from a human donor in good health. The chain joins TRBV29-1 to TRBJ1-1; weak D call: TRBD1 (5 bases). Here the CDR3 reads CSTAQVTEAFF. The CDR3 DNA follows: TGCAGCACGGCACAGGTCACTGAAGCTTTCTTT.